This T cell receptor beta chain appears in the sequencing data of a study of blood T cell repertoires in COVID-19. TCRdb's copy holds only in-frame clones and misses some; the assay was immunoSEQ multiplex PCR. The repertoire has under 250,000 clones, 85% to 90% of them found once; the top ten carry less than 3%. V was trimmed by 1 base and J by 3 bases, leaving 22 bases between them. The CDR3 sequence is 18 residues long. Germline V gives CDR1 SGHAT, CDR2 FQNNGV. Sequenced: peripheral blood. The TCR comes from a man aged 25 to 40 with COVID-19, enrolled during active disease. The rearrangement links TRBV11-2 to TRBJ2-7; D might be TRBD2 (6 bases). CDR3 in DNA: TGTGCCAGCAGCTTAGTGCCCCTTAGAGGGACTTCTCACTACGAGCAGTACTTC. As protein: CASSLVPLRGTSHYEQYF. Filled out from reference TRBV11-2 and TRBJ2-7, the complete variable domain reads EAGVAQSPRYKIIEKRQSVAFWCNPISGHATLYWYQQILGQGPKLLIQFQNNGVVDDSQLPKDRFSAERLKGVDSTLKIQPAKLEDSAVYLCASSLVPLRGTSHYEQYFGPGTRLTVT.